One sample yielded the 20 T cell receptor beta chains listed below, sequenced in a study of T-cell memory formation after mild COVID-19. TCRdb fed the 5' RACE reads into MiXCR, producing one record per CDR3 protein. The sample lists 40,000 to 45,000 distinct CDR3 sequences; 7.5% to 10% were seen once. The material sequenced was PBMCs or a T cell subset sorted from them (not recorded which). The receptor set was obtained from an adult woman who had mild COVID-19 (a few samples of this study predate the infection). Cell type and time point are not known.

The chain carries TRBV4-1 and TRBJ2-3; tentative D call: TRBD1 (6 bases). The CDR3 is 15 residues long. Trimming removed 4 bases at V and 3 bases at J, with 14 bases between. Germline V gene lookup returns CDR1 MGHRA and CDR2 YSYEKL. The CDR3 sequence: CASSRTQGATDTQYF. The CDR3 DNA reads TGCGCCAGCAGCCGGACACAGGGCGCGACAGATACGCAGTATTTT.

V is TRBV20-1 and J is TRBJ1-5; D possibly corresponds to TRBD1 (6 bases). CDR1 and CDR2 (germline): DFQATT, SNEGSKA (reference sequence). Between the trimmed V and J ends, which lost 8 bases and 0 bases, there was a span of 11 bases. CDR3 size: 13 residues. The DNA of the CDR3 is TGCAGTACACAGGGACATAGCAATCAGCCCCAGCATTTT. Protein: CSTQGHSNQPQHF.

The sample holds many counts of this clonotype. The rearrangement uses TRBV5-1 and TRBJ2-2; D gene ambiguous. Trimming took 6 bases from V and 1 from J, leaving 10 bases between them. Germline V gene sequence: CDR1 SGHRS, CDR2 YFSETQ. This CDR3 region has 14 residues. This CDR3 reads CASTEALNTGELFF. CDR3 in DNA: TGCGCCAGCACTGAGGCGTTGAACACCGGGGAGCTGTTTTTT.

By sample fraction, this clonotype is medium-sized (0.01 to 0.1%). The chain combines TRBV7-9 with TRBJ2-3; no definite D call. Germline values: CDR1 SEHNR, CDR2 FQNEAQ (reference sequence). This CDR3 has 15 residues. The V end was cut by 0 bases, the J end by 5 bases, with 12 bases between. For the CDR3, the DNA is TGTGCCAGCAGCTTAGCGAGCGCTTTTGGAGATACGCAGTATTTT. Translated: CASSLASAFGDTQYF.

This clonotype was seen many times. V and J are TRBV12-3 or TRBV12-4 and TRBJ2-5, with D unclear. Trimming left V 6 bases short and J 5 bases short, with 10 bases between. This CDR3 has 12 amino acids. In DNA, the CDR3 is TGTGCCAGCAGCCAATTGACGGAGACCCAGTACTTC. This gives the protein CASSQLTETQYF.

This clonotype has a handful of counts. This CDR3 reads CASSEFGDGYTF. Written as DNA, the CDR3 is TGTGCCAGCAGTGAATTCGGGGATGGCTACACCTTC. V usage is TRBV6-1 and J usage is TRBJ1-2; no reliable D call. Deletions cut 2 bases from V and 6 bases from J, with 7 bases between. Germline V lookup: CDR1 MNHNS, CDR2 SASEGT. The CDR3 covers 12 residues.

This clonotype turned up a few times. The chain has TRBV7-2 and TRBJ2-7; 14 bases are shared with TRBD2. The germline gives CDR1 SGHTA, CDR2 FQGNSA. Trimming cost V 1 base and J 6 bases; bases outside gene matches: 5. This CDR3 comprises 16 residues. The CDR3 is CASSLEGLAGVGEQYF. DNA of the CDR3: TGTGCCAGCAGCTTAGAGGGACTAGCGGGAGTGGGCGAGCAGTACTTC.

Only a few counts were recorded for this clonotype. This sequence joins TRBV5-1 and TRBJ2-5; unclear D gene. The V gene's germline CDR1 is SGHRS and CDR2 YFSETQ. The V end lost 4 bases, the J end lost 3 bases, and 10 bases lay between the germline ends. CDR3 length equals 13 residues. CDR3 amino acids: CASSPSPEETQYF. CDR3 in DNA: TGCGCCAGCAGCCCCAGTCCCGAAGAGACCCAGTACTTC. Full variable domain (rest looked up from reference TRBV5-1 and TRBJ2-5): KAGVTQTPRYLIKTRGQQVTLSCSPISGHRSVSWYQQTPGQGLQFLFEYFSETQRNKGNFPGRFSGRQFSNSRSEMNVSTLELGDSALYLCASSPSPEETQYFGPGTRLLVL.

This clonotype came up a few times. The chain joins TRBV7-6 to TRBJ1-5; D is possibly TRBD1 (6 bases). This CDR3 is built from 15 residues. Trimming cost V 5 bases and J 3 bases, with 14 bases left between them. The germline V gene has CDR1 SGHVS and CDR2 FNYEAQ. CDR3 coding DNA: TGTGCCAGCAGCCCTAGCGGACAGTCCAATCAGCCCCAGCATTTT. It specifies CASSPSGQSNQPQHF.

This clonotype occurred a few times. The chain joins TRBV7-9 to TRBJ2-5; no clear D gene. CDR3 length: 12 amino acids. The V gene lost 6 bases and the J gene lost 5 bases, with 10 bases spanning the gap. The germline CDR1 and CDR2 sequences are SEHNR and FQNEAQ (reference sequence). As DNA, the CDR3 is TGTGCCAGCAGTTTTAGTGGGGAGACCCAGTACTTC. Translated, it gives CASSFSGETQYF.

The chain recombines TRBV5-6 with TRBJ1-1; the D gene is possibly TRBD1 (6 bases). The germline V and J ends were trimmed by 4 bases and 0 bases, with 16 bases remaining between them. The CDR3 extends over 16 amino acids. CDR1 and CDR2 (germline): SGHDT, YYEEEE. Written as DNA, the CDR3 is TGTGCCAGCAGCCGACCCCGGACAGCGATGAACACTGAAGCTTTCTTT. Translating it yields CASSRPRTAMNTEAFF.

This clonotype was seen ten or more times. DNA of the CDR3: TGTGCCAGCAGCACGTCGGACAGTTCTTCTGGGGCCAACGTCCTGACTTTC. Protein sequence: CASSTSDSSSGANVLTF. The genes are TRBV11-1 and TRBJ2-6; D perhaps matches TRBD1 (6 bases). This CDR3 contains 17 residues. V was pared by 5 bases and J by 1 base, with 15 bases between. CDR1 is SGHAT, CDR2 FQDESV, per germline (reference sequence).

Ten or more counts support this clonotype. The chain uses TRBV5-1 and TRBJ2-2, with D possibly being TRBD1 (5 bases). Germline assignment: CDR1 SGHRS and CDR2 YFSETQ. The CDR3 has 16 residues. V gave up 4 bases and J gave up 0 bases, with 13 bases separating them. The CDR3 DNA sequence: TGCGCCAGCAGCCCCCAGGGCCGTGCGAACACCGGGGAGCTGTTTTTT. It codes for CASSPQGRANTGELFF.

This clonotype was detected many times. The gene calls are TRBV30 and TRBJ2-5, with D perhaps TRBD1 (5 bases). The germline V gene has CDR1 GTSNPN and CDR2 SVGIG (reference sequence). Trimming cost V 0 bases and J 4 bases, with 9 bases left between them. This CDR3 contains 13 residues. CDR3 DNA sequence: TGTGCCTGGAGTGTAGGACATAGAGAGACCCAGTACTTC. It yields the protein CAWSVGHRETQYF.

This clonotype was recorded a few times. The CDR3 region is CASSLTTGYNEQFF. The CDR3 DNA reads TGTGCCAGCAGCCTCACGACTGGCTACAATGAGCAGTTCTTC. The chain is built from TRBV3-1 and TRBJ2-1; D is ambiguous. CDR3 size: 14 residues. From germline, CDR1 is LGHDT and CDR2 YNNKEL (reference sequence). V lost 4 bases and J lost 3, with 10 bases in between.

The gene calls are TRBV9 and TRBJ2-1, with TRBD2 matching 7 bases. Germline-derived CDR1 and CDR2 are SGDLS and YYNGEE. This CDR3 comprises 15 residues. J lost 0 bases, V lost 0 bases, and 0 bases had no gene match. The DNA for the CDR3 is TGTGCCAGCAGCGTAGAGCGGGACTCCTACAATGAGCAGTTCTTC. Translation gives CASSVERDSYNEQFF.

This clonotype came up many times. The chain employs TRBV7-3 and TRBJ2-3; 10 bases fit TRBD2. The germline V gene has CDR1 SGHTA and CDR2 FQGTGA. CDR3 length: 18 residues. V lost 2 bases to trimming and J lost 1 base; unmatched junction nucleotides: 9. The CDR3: CASSLLASGGGGTDTQYF. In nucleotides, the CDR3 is TGTGCCAGCAGCTTATTGGCTAGCGGGGGAGGCGGCACAGATACGCAGTATTTT. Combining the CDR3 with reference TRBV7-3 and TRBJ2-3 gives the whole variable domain GAGVSQTPSNKVTEKGKYVELRCDPISGHTALYWYRQSLGQGPEFLIYFQGTGAADDSGLPNDRFFAVRPEGSVSTLKIQRTERGDSAVYLCASSLLASGGGGTDTQYFGPGTRLTVL.

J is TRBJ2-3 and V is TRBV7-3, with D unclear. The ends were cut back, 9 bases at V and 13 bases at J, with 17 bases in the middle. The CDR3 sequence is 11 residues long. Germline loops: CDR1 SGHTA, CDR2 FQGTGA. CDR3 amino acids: CASQRAGRKYF. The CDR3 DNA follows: TGTGCCAGTCAAAGGGCAGGTAGGAAGTATTTT.

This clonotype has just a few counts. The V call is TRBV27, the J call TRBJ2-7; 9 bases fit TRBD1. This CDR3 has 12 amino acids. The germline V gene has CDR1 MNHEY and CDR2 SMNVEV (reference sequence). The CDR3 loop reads CATGTGYGEQYF. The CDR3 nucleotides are TGTGCTACCGGGACAGGGTATGGCGAGCAGTACTTC.

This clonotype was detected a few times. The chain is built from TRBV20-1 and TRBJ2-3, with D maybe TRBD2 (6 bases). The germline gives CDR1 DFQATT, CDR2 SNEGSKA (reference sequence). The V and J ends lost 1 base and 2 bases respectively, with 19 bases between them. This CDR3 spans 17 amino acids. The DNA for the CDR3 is TGCAGTGCTAGAGGAGGGAGGTCCTCCACATCCACAGATACGCAGTATTTT. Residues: CSARGGRSSTSTDTQYF.